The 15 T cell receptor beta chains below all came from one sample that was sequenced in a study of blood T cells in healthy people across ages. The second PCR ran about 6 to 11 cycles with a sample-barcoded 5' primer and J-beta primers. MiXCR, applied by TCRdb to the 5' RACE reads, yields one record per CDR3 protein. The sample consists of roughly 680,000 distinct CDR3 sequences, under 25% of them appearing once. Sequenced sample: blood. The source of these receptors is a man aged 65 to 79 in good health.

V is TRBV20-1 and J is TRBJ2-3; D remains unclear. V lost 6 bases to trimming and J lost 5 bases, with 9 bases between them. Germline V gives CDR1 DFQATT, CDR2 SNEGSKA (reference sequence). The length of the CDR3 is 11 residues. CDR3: CSAPERDTQYF. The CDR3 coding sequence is TGCAGTGCACCGGAGCGAGATACGCAGTATTTT.

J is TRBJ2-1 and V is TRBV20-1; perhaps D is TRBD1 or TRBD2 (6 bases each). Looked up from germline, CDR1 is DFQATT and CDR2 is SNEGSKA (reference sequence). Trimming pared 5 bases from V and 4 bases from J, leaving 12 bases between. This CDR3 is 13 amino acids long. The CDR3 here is CSAFLGGYNEQFF. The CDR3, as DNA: TGCAGTGCTTTTCTAGGGGGGTACAATGAGCAGTTCTTC.

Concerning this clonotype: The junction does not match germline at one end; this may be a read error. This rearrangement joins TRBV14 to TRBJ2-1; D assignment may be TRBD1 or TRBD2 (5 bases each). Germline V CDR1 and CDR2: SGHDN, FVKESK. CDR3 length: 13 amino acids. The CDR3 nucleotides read TGTGCCAGCCCGAGGGGCCCCTACTACGAGCAGCGCTTC. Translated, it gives CASPRGPYYEQRF.

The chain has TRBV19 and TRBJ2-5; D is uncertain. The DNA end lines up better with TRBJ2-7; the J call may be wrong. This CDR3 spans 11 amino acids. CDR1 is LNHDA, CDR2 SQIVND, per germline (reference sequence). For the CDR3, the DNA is TGTGCCAGTATGTCTGGATACGAGCAGTACTTC. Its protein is CASMSGYEQYF.

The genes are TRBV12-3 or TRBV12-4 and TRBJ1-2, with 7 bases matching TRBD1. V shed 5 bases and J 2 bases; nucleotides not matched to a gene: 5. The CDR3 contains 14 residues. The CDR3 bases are TGTGCCAGCAGTACTCAGACAGGGAACTATGGCTACACCTTC. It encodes CASSTQTGNYGYTF.

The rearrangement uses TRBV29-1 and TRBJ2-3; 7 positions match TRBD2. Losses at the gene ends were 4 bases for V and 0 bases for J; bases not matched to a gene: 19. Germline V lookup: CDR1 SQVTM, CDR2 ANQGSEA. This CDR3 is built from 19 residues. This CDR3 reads CSVARWASGLNPSTDTQYF. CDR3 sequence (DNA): TGCAGCGTTGCGAGGTGGGCTAGCGGCCTCAATCCTAGCACAGATACGCAGTATTTT.

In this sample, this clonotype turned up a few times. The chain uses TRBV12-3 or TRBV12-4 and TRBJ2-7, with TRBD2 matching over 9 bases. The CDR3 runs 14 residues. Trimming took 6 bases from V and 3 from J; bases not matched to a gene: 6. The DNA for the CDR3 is TGTGCCAGCAGAATAGCGGGAGCGCACTACGAGCAGTACTTC. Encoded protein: CASRIAGAHYEQYF.

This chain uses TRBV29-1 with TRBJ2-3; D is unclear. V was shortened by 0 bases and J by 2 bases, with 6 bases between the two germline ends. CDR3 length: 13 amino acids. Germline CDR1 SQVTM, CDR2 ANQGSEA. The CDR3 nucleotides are TGCAGCGTTGAAGACGGAAACACAGATACGCAGTATTTT. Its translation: CSVEDGNTDTQYF.

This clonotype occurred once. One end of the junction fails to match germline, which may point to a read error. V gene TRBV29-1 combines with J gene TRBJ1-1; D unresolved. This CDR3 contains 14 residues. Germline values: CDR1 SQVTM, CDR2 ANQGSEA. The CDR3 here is CSVEGLPGNTEAFF. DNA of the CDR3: TGCAGCGTCGAAGGTCTCCCCGGGAACACTGAAGCTTTCTTT.

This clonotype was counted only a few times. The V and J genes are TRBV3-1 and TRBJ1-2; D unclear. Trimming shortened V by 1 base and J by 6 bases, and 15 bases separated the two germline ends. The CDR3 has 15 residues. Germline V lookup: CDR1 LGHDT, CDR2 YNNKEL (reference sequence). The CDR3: CASSQGTVSGDGYTF. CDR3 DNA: TGTGCCAGCAGCCAAGGAACCGTATCTGGTGATGGCTACACCTTC.

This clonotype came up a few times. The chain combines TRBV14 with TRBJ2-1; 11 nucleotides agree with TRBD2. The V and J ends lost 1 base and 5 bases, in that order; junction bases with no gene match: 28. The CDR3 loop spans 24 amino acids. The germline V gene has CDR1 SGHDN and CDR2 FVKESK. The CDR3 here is CASSQARPWRPMAMGLAADNEQFF. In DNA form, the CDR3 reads TGTGCCAGCAGCCAAGCCCGTCCCTGGAGGCCCATGGCCATGGGACTAGCGGCAGACAATGAGCAGTTCTTC.

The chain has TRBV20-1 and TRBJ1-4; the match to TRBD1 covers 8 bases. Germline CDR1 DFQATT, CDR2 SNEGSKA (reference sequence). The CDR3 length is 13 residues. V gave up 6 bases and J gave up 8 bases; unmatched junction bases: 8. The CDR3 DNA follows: TGCAGTGCCCCCGGACAGGGTGTAGAAAAACTGTTTTTT. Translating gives CSAPGQGVEKLFF.

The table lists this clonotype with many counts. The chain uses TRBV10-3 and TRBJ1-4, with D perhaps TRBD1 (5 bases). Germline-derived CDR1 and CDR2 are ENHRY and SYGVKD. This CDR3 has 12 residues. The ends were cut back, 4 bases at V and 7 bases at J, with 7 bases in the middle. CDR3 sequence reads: CAISGDSEKLFF. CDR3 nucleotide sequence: TGTGCCATCAGTGGCGACAGTGAAAAACTGTTTTTT.

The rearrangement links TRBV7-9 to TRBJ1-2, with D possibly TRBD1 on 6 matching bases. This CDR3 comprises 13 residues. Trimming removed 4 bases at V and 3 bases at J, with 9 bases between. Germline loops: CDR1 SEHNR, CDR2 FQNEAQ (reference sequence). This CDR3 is CASSSGTYYGYTF. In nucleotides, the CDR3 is TGTGCCAGCAGCTCCGGGACATACTATGGCTACACCTTC.

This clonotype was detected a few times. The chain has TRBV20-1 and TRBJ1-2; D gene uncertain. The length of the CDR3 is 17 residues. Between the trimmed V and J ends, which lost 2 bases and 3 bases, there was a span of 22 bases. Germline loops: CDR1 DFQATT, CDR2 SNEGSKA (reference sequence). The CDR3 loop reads CSARTMTLEGSDYGYTF. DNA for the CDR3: TGCAGTGCTAGAACTATGACTTTGGAGGGCTCCGACTATGGCTACACCTTC.